One and the same sample provided the 10 T cell receptor beta chains below, sequenced in a study of PD-L1 blockade in urothelial cancer. Time point indicated: pretreatment peripheral blood. Clones were read by immunoSEQ multiplex PCR, and TCRdb kept only the in-frame ones, dropping some. The sample holds approximately 47,000 clones, 75% to 85% seen once. Sample: PBMCs, taken around atezolizumab (anti-PD-L1) treatment. These TCRs come from a man aged 50 or older with urothelial cancer.

The chain employs TRBV28 and TRBJ2-4; 11 positions match TRBD1. Looked up from germline, CDR1 is MDHEN and CDR2 is SYDVKM. CDR3 length equals 17 residues. The trim removed 10 bases at V and 3 bases at J, leaving 14 bases unmatched. CDR3 coding DNA: TGTGCCACCCTTGGCGGGACAGGGGGGACGGGCAAAAACATTCAGTACTTC. Translated, it gives CATLGGTGGTGKNIQYF.

The chain carries TRBV2 and TRBJ1-2; D remains unclear. The CDR3 is 15 residues long. The V and J ends lost 6 bases and 4 bases respectively, with 18 bases between them. The germline gives CDR1 SNHLY, CDR2 FYNNEI. The CDR3 nucleotides are TGTGCCAGCAGGGACGATGGAGGAGGAATCTATGGCTACACCTTC. Translating gives CASRDDGGGIYGYTF.

This sequence joins TRBV18 and TRBJ2-5; D unresolved. V was pared by 0 bases and J by 5 bases, with 10 bases between. This CDR3 is 14 amino acids long. Per germline, CDR1 KGHSH and CDR2 LQKENI. The CDR3 coding sequence is TGTGCCAGCTCACCACCTTCGGTTGTGGAGACCCAGTACTTC. Encoded protein: CASSPPSVVETQYF.

The rearrangement joins TRBV19 to TRBJ2-7, with TRBD1 matching 10 bases. Germline V lookup: CDR1 LNHDA, CDR2 SQIVND (reference sequence). Trimming cost V 4 bases and J 2 bases; bases outside gene matches: 2. The CDR3 totals 14 residues. Written as DNA, the CDR3 is TGTGCCAGTAGTAGACAGGGGGCCCCCTACGAGCAGTACTTC. This translates into CASSRQGAPYEQYF.

This sequence joins TRBV5-1 and TRBJ2-7, with D possibly matching TRBD1 (5 bases). The CDR3 length is 13 residues. V was shortened by 0 bases and J by 3 bases, with 7 bases between the two germline ends. CDR1 and CDR2 (germline): SGHRS, YFSETQ. CDR3 region: CASSLEGYYEQYF. The CDR3 DNA reads as TGCGCCAGCAGCTTGGAGGGGTACTACGAGCAGTACTTC.

The CDR3 nucleotides read TGTGCCAGCAGCTTAAGCGGGGGGGCATCGGAGACCCAGTACTTC. Translation: CASSLSGGASETQYF. This chain links TRBV7-9 with TRBJ2-5; TRBD2 agrees at 10 bases. Losses at the gene ends were 2 bases for V and 5 bases for J; bases not matched to a gene: 5. The CDR3 is 15 residues long. Germline lookup yields CDR1 SEHNR and CDR2 FQNEAQ (reference sequence).

In the case of this clone: Other DNA sequences from this sample encode an identical CDR3 as well. The J gene is TRBJ2-1, the V gene TRBV9, with 13 bases identical to TRBD2. The V and J ends lost 0 bases and 5 bases, in that order; junction bases with no gene match: 2. The CDR3 is 16 amino acids. CDR1 and CDR2 from the germline V gene are SGDLS and YYNGEE. The CDR3 nucleotides are TGTGCCAGCAGCGTAGGTGGGACTAGCGGGAACAATGAGCAGTTCTTC. Protein sequence: CASSVGGTSGNNEQFF.

This chain connects TRBV15 to TRBJ2-5; D is possibly TRBD1 (7 bases). CDR1 and CDR2 (germline): LNHNV, YYDKDF (reference sequence). Trimming took off 8 bases at V and 5 bases at J, with 15 bases between the two ends. The CDR3 consists of 13 residues. The CDR3, as DNA: TGTGCCACCGGTACAGGGGCGGGGGAGACCCAGTACTTC. Protein product: CATGTGAGETQYF.

The chain employs TRBV19 and TRBJ2-1, with TRBD2 matching 10 bases. V trimming: 6 bases; J trimming: 2 bases; junction bases outside the gene matches: 4. The CDR3 consists of 15 residues. Germline CDR1 reads LNHDA; CDR2 reads SQIVND (reference sequence). The CDR3 sequence is CASRPGTSAYNEQFF. In nucleotides, the CDR3 is TGTGCCAGTAGGCCCGGGACTAGCGCCTACAATGAGCAGTTCTTC.

The V gene is TRBV29-1, the J gene TRBJ1-2; D gene uncertain. The CDR3 has 10 amino acids. CDR1 and CDR2 (germline): SQVTM, ANQGSEA. V was clipped by 6 bases and J by 4 bases, with 6 bases between them. The CDR3 is CSVSSYGYTF. CDR3 DNA sequence: TGCAGCGTGTCCAGCTATGGCTACACCTTC.